Detailed here is one T cell receptor beta chain. The antigen remains unidentified. CDR3 length: 14 amino acids. Trimming left V 1 base short and J 5 bases short, with 11 bases between. Constant-region reverse primers amplified full-length variable regions, followed by semi-nested Nested Universal Primer A PCR. MiXCR, run by TCRdb on the 5' RACE reads, gives a single entry per CDR3 protein. Of approximately 7,000 distinct CDR3 sequences in the sample, roughly half were seen once. Study-level results: Tumor memory CD4+ T cell TCR gene usage clustered with blood and lymph node memory CD4+ cells and lymph node naive CD4+ cells.

The TCR was taken from a female donor with breast cancer. Input material: naive CD4+ T cells sorted from a lymph node. Subset of the sample: naive CD4+ T cells, CD4+CD45RA+CD25-. This chain uses TRBV12-3 or TRBV12-4 with TRBJ1-1; D not resolved. The CDR3 region is CASSLVPPATEAFF. The CDR3 DNA reads TGTGCCAGCAGTTTAGTCCCCCCGGCGACTGAAGCTTTCTTT.